A selection of T cell receptor beta chains follows, all from one sample in a study of blood T cell repertoires in COVID-19. TCRdb's copy holds only in-frame clones and misses some; the assay was immunoSEQ multiplex PCR. The sample holds fewer than 300,000 clones, approximately 80% seen once. The sequenced sample was PBMCs or T cells enriched from blood (not recorded which). The receptors were sampled from a man in his forties who had been exposed to COVID-19. Each CDR3 is given with its conserved first and last residue. Fields, in order: D gene, J gene, clone size, V gene, CDR3 DNA, CDR3 protein. The D gene is left open where the match is weak. Clone size is not always given. Where it is, it says once, few, many or a class for expanded clones.

D: TRBD2
J: TRBJ2-1
size: NA
V: TRBV11-2
DNA: TGTGCCAGCAGCCTCGGACTAGCGGGATACAATGAGCAGTTCTTC
CDR3: CASSLGLAGYNEQFF

D: NA
J: TRBJ1-4
size: NA
V: TRBV11-2
DNA: TGTGCCAGCAGAGCTCCCTTCGTCTCCGAGAGACAGATCAATGAAAAACTGTTTTTT
CDR3: CASRAPFVSERQINEKLFF

D: TRBD1
J: TRBJ1-4
size: once
V: TRBV9
DNA: TGTGCCAGCAGCAGGGGACAGGGAACTACTAATGAAAAACTGTTTTTT
CDR3: CASSRGQGTTNEKLFF

D: NA
J: TRBJ1-5
size: NA
V: TRBV11-2
DNA: TGTGCCAGCGCGGGTTATAGCAATCAGCCCCAGCATTTT
CDR3: CASAGYSNQPQHF

D: NA
J: TRBJ2-7
size: NA
V: TRBV5-4
DNA: TGTGCCAGCAGCCACTGGGGCCTGAGCTCCTACGAGCAGTACTTC
CDR3: CASSHWGLSSYEQYF

D: NA
J: TRBJ1-4
size: NA
V: TRBV4-2
DNA: TGTGCCAGCAGCCAAGAAGGCGGAGAAAAACTGTTTTTT
CDR3: CASSQEGGEKLFF

D: TRBD2
J: TRBJ2-1
size: NA
V: TRBV9
DNA: TGTGCCAGCAGCGTAGCTAGGACTAGCGGGACCTACAATGAGCAGTTCTTC
CDR3: CASSVARTSGTYNEQFF

D: NA
J: TRBJ1-5
size: NA
V: TRBV5-6
DNA: TGTGCCAGCAGCTGGTACATGGACGGGACAAAGAATCAGCCCCAGCATTTT
CDR3: CASSWYMDGTKNQPQHF

D: TRBD2
J: TRBJ2-3
size: NA
V: TRBV5-4
DNA: TGTGCCAGCAGTGGGCTAAGCGGGAGGGGGGCAGATACGCAGTATTTT
CDR3: CASSGLSGRGADTQYF

D: NA
J: TRBJ1-4
size: NA
V: TRBV5-1
DNA: TGCGCCAGCAGCTCACTCGACAGTAATCGGGAAAAACTGTTTTTT
CDR3: CASSSLDSNREKLFF

D: NA
J: TRBJ1-2
size: NA
V: TRBV3-1/TRBV3-2
DNA: TGTGCCAGCAGCCCGAGGACGGCGGTAGGGGCGAAATATGGCTACACCTTC
CDR3: CASSPRTAVGAKYGYTF

D: NA
J: TRBJ1-1
size: few
V: TRBV12-3/TRBV12-4
DNA: TGTGCCGATGGTCCCGGTGGGAACACTGAAGCTTTCTTT
CDR3: CADGPGGNTEAFF

D: TRBD1
J: TRBJ1-4
size: once
V: TRBV27
DNA: TGTGCCAGCAGTTCTACAGGGGACCCCCCACCCAATGAAAAACTGTTTTTT
CDR3: CASSSTGDPPPNEKLFF